This note documents a single T cell receptor (beta chain) sequence. Its matching antigen is unknown. The data were obtained in a study of beta chain features in type 1 diabetes. Study-wide points: In type 1 diabetes patients, VDJ junctions had fewer insertions; deletions at these junctions were more frequent. TCRB rearrangement may or may not be influenced by HLA type; here this remained unresolved. For Type 1 diabetes patients, all four CD4+ subsets carried TCRB CDR3s that were moderately but significantly shorter.

Isolated RNA was reverse transcribed in full, so expressed TCRB transcripts were sequenced. The method was immunoSEQ multiplex PCR; TCRdb's version includes in-frame clones alone and lacks a portion of them. This table has hundreds of thousands of clones, roughly 16% appearing once. There are 15 residues in the CDR3. Germline values: CDR1 SGHRS, CDR2 YFSETQ. Trimming cost V 4 bases and J 0 bases; bases outside gene matches: 4. The source material was naive CD4+ T cells from blood. The chain combines TRBV5-1 with TRBJ2-7, with TRBD1 identical over 10 bases. This receptor was identified in a man aged 18 to 35 in good health. CDR3 nucleotide sequence: TGCGCCAGCAGCAGGGGACAGGGGAGCTCCTACGAGCAGTACTTC. Its protein is CASSRGQGSSYEQYF. Full variable domain (missing parts from reference TRBV5-1 and TRBJ2-7): KAGVTQTPRYLIKTRGQQVTLSCSPISGHRSVSWYQQTPGQGLQFLFEYFSETQRNKGNFPGRFSGRQFSNSRSEMNVSTLELGDSALYLCASSRGQGSSYEQYFGPGTRLTVT.